Each of the 6 T cell receptor beta chains below was sequenced from the same sample in a study of blood T cells in healthy people across ages. Alongside a J-beta primer mix, a sample-barcoded 5' primer served in a second PCR lasting about 7 to 11 cycles. MiXCR was run by TCRdb on the 5' RACE reads, yielding one entry per CDR3 protein. The table shows about 590,000 distinct CDR3 sequences, with approximately 30% occurring only once. Material: blood. These receptors were obtained from a woman over 75 in good health.

CDR3 bases: TGCAGCGTTGAGCTAGCCGAAGATACGCAGTATTTT. It yields the protein CSVELAEDTQYF. The rearrangement links TRBV29-1 to TRBJ2-3; D is perhaps TRBD2 (5 bases). The CDR3 has 12 amino acids. Per the germline V gene, CDR1 is SQVTM and CDR2 is ANQGSEA. Trimming left V 3 bases short and J 5 bases short, with 9 bases between.

Comment on this clonotype: A read error may explain this, as a much larger clone is one base away. The rearrangement uses TRBV5-1 and TRBJ1-6; D remains ambiguous. The length of the CDR3 is 16 residues. CDR1 is SGHRS and CDR2 is YFSETQ in the germline V gene. CDR3 residues: CASSLAGRGNNSPPHF. In DNA form, the CDR3 reads TGCGCCAGCAGCTTGGCGGGTCGGGGTAACAATTCACCCCCCCACTTT. Drawing the rest from reference TRBV5-1 and TRBJ1-6, the complete variable domain is KAGVTQTPRYLIKTRGQQVTLSCSPISGHRSVSWYQQTPGQGLQFLFEYFSETQRNKGNFPGRFSGRQFSNSRSEMNVSTLELGDSALYLCASSLAGRGNNSPPHFGNGTRLTVT.

This clonotype has ten or more counts. The rearrangement joins TRBV7-6 to TRBJ2-3; D may be TRBD2 (5 bases). This CDR3 spans 14 amino acids. The germline CDR1 and CDR2 sequences are SGHVS and FNYEAQ. Trimming stripped 3 bases from V and 0 bases from J, with 7 bases between. The CDR3 spells CASSLEVSTDTQYF. CDR3 DNA: TGTGCCAGCAGCTTGGAGGTCAGCACAGATACGCAGTATTTT. The full variable domain, its missing parts supplied by reference TRBV7-6 and TRBJ2-3, is GAGVSQSPRYKVTKRGQDVALRCDPISGHVSLYWYRQALGQGPEFLTYFNYEAQQDKSGLPNDRFSAERPEGSISTLTIQRTEQRDSAMYRCASSLEVSTDTQYFGPGTRLTVL.

To note about this clonotype: The germline gene is not matched at one end of the junction; a read error may be the cause. The chain couples TRBV2 to TRBJ1-2, with D possibly TRBD1 on 5 matching bases. This CDR3 has 12 residues. From germline, CDR1 is SNHLY and CDR2 FYNNEI. This chain's CDR3 is CAGSGTFYGYTF. The CDR3 region has the DNA TGTGCCGGCAGTGGGACCTTCTATGGCTACACCTTC.

This clonotype has at least ten counts. This rearrangement joins TRBV7-2 to TRBJ1-1; TRBD1 might be the D (5 bases). Trimming took 5 bases from V and 4 from J, leaving 14 bases between them. This CDR3 comprises 14 residues. Looked up from germline, CDR1 is SGHTA and CDR2 is FQGNSA. CDR3 region: CASSVRVRSTEAFF. The CDR3 nucleotides are TGTGCCAGCAGCGTCAGGGTGCGTAGCACTGAAGCTTTCTTT.

The chain is built from TRBV27 and TRBJ2-5; a possible D gene is TRBD2 (7 bases). There are 15 residues in the CDR3. Deletions cut 6 bases from V and 5 bases from J, with 19 bases between. Germline V gene data show CDR1 as MNHEY and CDR2 as SMNVEV (reference sequence). This CDR3 is CASRRTGGPGETQYF. The CDR3 region has the DNA TGTGCCAGCAGAAGGACGGGGGGCCCCGGGGAGACCCAGTACTTC.